These 28 T cell receptor beta chains share one sample of origin, sequenced in a study of T-cell reconstitution after alpha-beta-depleted transplantation in children (dated by TCRdb to 2015 to 2016). According to the study, the label for this sample's treatment or condition signals: allogeneic hematopoietic cell transplantation with graft depleted of TCRalphabeta T cells and CD19 B cells. Library preparation used PCR. This sample was sequenced with an Illumina HiSeq 2500. TCR libraries were prepared with molecular barcoding, using unique molecular identifiers to normalize TCRbeta repertoire quantification. TCRdb took the public reads, trimmed them with fastp at Q25, ran MiXCR for clone calling and kept in-frame beta chains. Each entry is one CDR3 protein sequence, shown with its most common DNA and genes. Counted in this sample were about 440,000 distinct CDR3 sequences; about 40% of them appeared once. Clones ranked in the top ten supply 27% of the sample.

The sequencing used PBMCs, collected before TCRalphabeta/CD19-depleted stem cell transplant. These receptors all come from a girl aged 2 to 10 with aplastic anemia, due to receive a stem cell transplant.

The chain combines TRBV29-1 with TRBJ2-7; D is unclear. V was cut by 4 bases and J by 3 bases, with 7 bases left in between. The CDR3 has 11 amino acids. The germline CDR1 and CDR2 sequences are SQVTM and ANQGSEA. The CDR3 bases are TGCAGCGTTGTAAACGACTACGAGCAGTACTTC. It specifies CSVVNDYEQYF.

This rearrangement joins TRBV27 to TRBJ2-7; tentative D call: TRBD2 (5 bases). The CDR3 is 12 residues long. Trimming left V 8 bases short and J 2 bases short, with 10 bases between. CDR1 MNHEY and CDR2 SMNVEV come from the germline V gene (reference sequence). CDR3 sequence reads: CASQPGAYEQYF. The CDR3 coding sequence is TGTGCCAGCCAACCCGGGGCCTACGAGCAGTACTTC.

Many counts were recorded for this clonotype. The J gene is TRBJ2-7, the V gene TRBV20-1, with TRBD1 as a possible D gene (6 bases). The length of the CDR3 is 13 residues. V shed 1 base and J shed 1 base, with 8 bases lying between them. Germline values: CDR1 DFQATT, CDR2 SNEGSKA (reference sequence). CDR3 nucleotides: TGCAGTGCTAGAGTACAGGGTTCCTACGAGCAGTACTTC. Amino acid sequence: CSARVQGSYEQYF.

This clonotype was observed a handful of times. The chain carries TRBV20-1 and TRBJ2-7; 14 bases fit TRBD2. Germline V lookup: CDR1 DFQATT, CDR2 SNEGSKA (reference sequence). The CDR3 totals 17 residues. Unmatched junction bases numbered 12, after V lost 4 bases and J lost 4 bases. CDR3 sequence (DNA): TGCAGTGCTACTACCAGGGGGACTAGCGGGAGCCAGTACGAGCAGTACTTC. It yields the protein CSATTRGTSGSQYEQYF.

This clonotype was seen ten or more times. This sequence joins TRBV4-1 and TRBJ2-7; possibly TRBD2 for D (5 bases). The CDR3 is 15 amino acids. Germline V gene data show CDR1 as MGHRA and CDR2 as YSYEKL. Trimming removed 0 bases from V and 0 bases from J, with 9 bases in between. As DNA, the CDR3 is TGCGCCAGCAGCCAAGAAACGGGATCCTCCTACGAGCAGTACTTC. This encodes CASSQETGSSYEQYF.

As DNA, the CDR3 is TGTGCCAGCAATTCCGCAGGGAAGGGGTCTGGAAACACCATATATTTT. It is translated as CASNSAGKGSGNTIYF. The V gene is TRBV28, the J gene TRBJ1-3; D may be TRBD1 (5 bases). Trimming shortened V by 7 bases and J by 1 base, and 17 bases separated the two germline ends. The CDR3 extends over 16 amino acids. Looked up from germline, CDR1 is MDHEN and CDR2 is SYDVKM.

This clonotype showed up just a few times. The V call is TRBV9, the J call TRBJ2-1; 10 bases are a match to TRBD1. Germline CDR1 and CDR2: SGDLS and YYNGEE. The CDR3 has 16 residues. After removal of 4 bases from V and 2 bases from J, the junction contained 6 bases not matched to a gene. For the CDR3, the DNA is TGTGCCAGCAGCCCACGGACAGGGGGGGCCTACAATGAGCAGTTCTTC. This translates into CASSPRTGGAYNEQFF.

Only a few counts were recorded for this clonotype. Here the CDR3 reads CASSLAGVEQFF. The CDR3 DNA reads as TGTGCCAGCAGTTTAGCTGGCGTTGAGCAGTTCTTC. The rearrangement uses TRBV28 and TRBJ2-1; D is unclear. V lost 2 bases and J lost 9, with 8 bases in between. The CDR3 has 12 residues. The V gene's germline CDR1 is MDHEN and CDR2 SYDVKM. Combining the CDR3 with reference TRBV28 and TRBJ2-1 gives the whole variable domain DVKVTQSSRYLVKRTGEKVFLECVQDMDHENMFWYRQDPGLGLRLIYFSYDVKMKEKGDIPEGYSVSREKKERFSLILESASTNQTSMYLCASSLAGVEQFFGPGTRLTVL.

The chain joins TRBV7-6 to TRBJ2-3; TRBD2 aligns across 12 bases. Germline lookup yields CDR1 SGHVS and CDR2 FNYEAQ. Trimming cost V 5 bases and J 4 bases; bases outside gene matches: 10. This CDR3 is 17 amino acids long. CDR3 sequence (DNA): TGTGCCAGCAGCATCTCTCCTAGCGGGGGGGCCCCAGATACGCAGTATTTT. Translating it yields CASSISPSGGAPDTQYF.

The V and J genes are TRBV7-8 and TRBJ1-2; D is ambiguous. Germline CDR1 is SGHVS and CDR2 is FQNEAQ. The CDR3 contains 13 residues. V was clipped by 5 bases and J by 4 bases, with 11 bases between them. CDR3 in DNA: TGTGCCAGCAGCCCACTTGCCTTCTATGGCTACACCTTC. Protein product: CASSPLAFYGYTF.

This clonotype was seen ten or more times. V and J are TRBV28 and TRBJ1-1; D is perhaps TRBD1 (5 bases). The germline CDR1 and CDR2 sequences are MDHEN and SYDVKM. Trimming left V 5 bases short and J 3 bases short, with 25 bases between. The length of the CDR3 is 18 residues. The CDR3 region has the DNA TGTGCCAGCAGTAGTATGGGGCACTGGGGACGGATGGACACTGAAGCTTTCTTT. Protein product: CASSSMGHWGRMDTEAFF. Looking up the rest from reference TRBV28 and TRBJ1-1 gives the full variable domain: DVKVTQSSRYLVKRTGEKVFLECVQDMDHENMFWYRQDPGLGLRLIYFSYDVKMKEKGDIPEGYSVSREKKERFSLILESASTNQTSMYLCASSSMGHWGRMDTEAFFGQGTRLTVV.

The chain is built from TRBV5-4 and TRBJ2-5; D is possibly TRBD2 (7 bases). CDR3 length: 16 residues. Trimming removed 0 bases at V and 4 bases at J, with 16 bases between. Germline-derived CDR1 and CDR2 are SGHNT and YYREEE (reference sequence). This CDR3 reads CASSLAASGRGETQYF. CDR3 in DNA: TGTGCCAGCAGCTTGGCAGCTAGCGGCAGGGGAGAGACCCAGTACTTC.

The chain carries TRBV7-2 and TRBJ2-3; 7 positions agree with TRBD2. Germline V gene data show CDR1 as SGHTA and CDR2 as FQGNSA. V dropped 4 bases and J dropped 2; count of bases not matched to a gene: 6. The CDR3 has 15 residues. CDR3 sequence: CASSSYLADTDTQYF. CDR3 DNA: TGTGCCAGCAGCTCATATCTAGCGGACACAGATACGCAGTATTTT.

The chain carries TRBV9 and TRBJ2-1; D is tentatively TRBD1 or TRBD2 (5 bases each). CDR3 length: 14 residues. Germline V gene lookup returns CDR1 SGDLS and CDR2 YYNGEE. Between the trimmed V and J ends, which lost 0 bases and 9 bases, there was a span of 13 bases. CDR3 sequence: CASSVGGYGGEQFF. The CDR3 DNA reads as TGTGCCAGCAGCGTAGGAGGCTATGGGGGTGAGCAGTTCTTC.

This clonotype has more than one count but fewer than ten. The chain employs TRBV11-2 and TRBJ2-5; 7 bases fit TRBD1. This CDR3 is built from 16 residues. With V trimmed by 0 bases and J by 1 base, 5 bases remained unmatched. Germline V lookup: CDR1 SGHAT, CDR2 FQNNGV. As DNA, the CDR3 is TGTGCCAGCAGCTTAGATCGGACAGGTCTCCAAGAGACCCAGTACTTC. Translation gives CASSLDRTGLQETQYF.

This clonotype was found many times. The chain links TRBV7-2 to TRBJ1-1, with TRBD1 identical over 8 bases. The germline gives CDR1 SGHTA, CDR2 FQGNSA. Germline trimming cut 3 bases from V and 1 base from J; bases unmatched to any gene: 4. The length of the CDR3 is 15 residues. CDR3 region: CASSFAGGANTEAFF. The CDR3 nucleotides read TGTGCCAGCAGCTTTGCAGGGGGCGCGAACACTGAAGCTTTCTTT.

This sequence joins TRBV7-3 and TRBJ2-3, with TRBD2 identical over 13 bases. Germline loops: CDR1 SGHTA, CDR2 FQGTGA. The CDR3 contains 19 residues. V was clipped by 4 bases and J by 3 bases; unmatched bases: 13. In DNA form, the CDR3 reads TGTGCCAGCAGCTCGCCCCCCCCACTAGCGGGGGGGCTGACAGATACGCAGTATTTT. Translated: CASSSPPPLAGGLTDTQYF. The whole variable domain, remainder taken from reference TRBV7-3 and TRBJ2-3, is GAGVSQTPSNKVTEKGKYVELRCDPISGHTALYWYRQSLGQGPEFLIYFQGTGAADDSGLPNDRFFAVRPEGSVSTLKIQRTERGDSAVYLCASSSPPPLAGGLTDTQYFGPGTRLTVL.

The table lists this clonotype with a few counts. The chain combines TRBV20-1 with TRBJ1-1, with 9 bases identical to TRBD1. J gave up 4 bases and V 6 bases, and 6 bases lay outside the gene matches. Germline CDR1 DFQATT, CDR2 SNEGSKA (reference sequence). This CDR3 spans 13 amino acids. This CDR3 is CSADRGRVTEAFF. CDR3 DNA sequence: TGCAGTGCGGACAGGGGAAGGGTCACTGAAGCTTTCTTT.

This rearrangement joins TRBV5-1 to TRBJ2-1; TRBD2 matches 8 bases. Germline loops: CDR1 SGHRS, CDR2 YFSETQ. This CDR3 region has 14 residues. The junction had 8 bases not matched to a gene; V was cut back by 4 bases and J by 8 bases. In nucleotides, the CDR3 is TGCGCCAGCAGCCCGGGGCCGGGGGGGGATGAGCAGTTCTTC. It specifies CASSPGPGGDEQFF.

This clonotype was seen repeatedly, ten times or more. The chain couples TRBV5-6 to TRBJ1-5; a possible D gene is TRBD1 (5 bases). Germline CDR1 is SGHDT and CDR2 is YYEEEE. Trimming took off 7 bases at V and 4 bases at J, with 18 bases between the two ends. The CDR3 runs 15 residues. In DNA, the CDR3 is TGTGCCAGCGGGTTTTATGGGGCCCCAAATCAGCCCCAGCATTTT. Translation gives CASGFYGAPNQPQHF.

This sequence joins TRBV5-1 and TRBJ2-5, with D possibly matching TRBD1 (5 bases). CDR1 and CDR2 from the germline V gene are SGHRS and YFSETQ. The CDR3 consists of 15 residues. The germline V and J ends were trimmed by 4 bases and 1 base, with 14 bases remaining between them. DNA of the CDR3: TGCGCCAGCAGCCCGGCGAAGGGGCCCCAAGAGACCCAGTACTTC. Translating it yields CASSPAKGPQETQYF.

This clonotype came up a few times. The chain has TRBV29-1 and TRBJ2-1; D gene unclear. V lost 4 bases and J 7 bases, leaving 11 bases between the germline ends. Germline V gene sequence: CDR1 SQVTM, CDR2 ANQGSEA. This CDR3 region has 12 residues. CDR3 protein: CSVGFPLNEQFF. In nucleotides, the CDR3 is TGCAGCGTTGGGTTTCCCCTAAATGAGCAGTTCTTC.

This clonotype was seen repeatedly, ten times or more. The chain joins TRBV30 to TRBJ1-2; weak D call: TRBD1 (6 bases). V shed 3 bases and J shed 2 bases, with 10 bases lying between them. This CDR3 has 13 amino acids. Germline V CDR1 and CDR2: GTSNPN, SVGIG (reference sequence). The CDR3 nucleotides are TGTGCCTGGAGGGTACAGGGAAACTATGGCTACACCTTC. Amino acid sequence: CAWRVQGNYGYTF.

The V call is TRBV12-3 or TRBV12-4, the J call TRBJ2-3; 10 nucleotides match TRBD2. J was trimmed by 4 bases and V by 4 bases; bases with no gene match: 14. This CDR3 has 18 amino acids. The CDR3 DNA reads as TGTGCCAGCAGTTCGAGCGGGAGGGCCCTCATGGGCGCAGATACGCAGTATTTT. Translation gives CASSSSGRALMGADTQYF.

This clonotype was observed a few times. The V and J genes are TRBV20-1 and TRBJ1-1; D uncertain. Deletions cut 2 bases from V and 3 bases from J, with 7 bases between. Germline loops: CDR1 DFQATT, CDR2 SNEGSKA (reference sequence). CDR3 size: 12 residues. The DNA of the CDR3 is TGCAGTGCTAGAAGACTGGACACTGAAGCTTTCTTT. This sequence encodes CSARRLDTEAFF.

In DNA, the CDR3 is TGCAGTGCTAGTAATCCGGGGGGATACACAGATACGCAGTATTTT. The encoded protein is CSASNPGGYTDTQYF. This chain links TRBV20-1 with TRBJ2-3; 7 nucleotides agree with TRBD2. The CDR3 sequence is 15 residues long. Germline CDR1 and CDR2: DFQATT and SNEGSKA (reference sequence). The V gene end was trimmed by 3 bases and the J gene end by 2 bases; junction bases not matched to a gene: 8.

The rearrangement joins TRBV12-3 or TRBV12-4 to TRBJ1-1; 8 bases are shared with TRBD1. The CDR3 consists of 13 residues. The ends lost 8 bases at V and 1 base at J; junction bases unmatched: 3. This CDR3 is CASGTGSNTEAFF. The CDR3 DNA is TGTGCCAGCGGGACAGGTTCGAACACTGAAGCTTTCTTT.

This clonotype was seen a few times. The V gene is TRBV12-3 or TRBV12-4, the J gene TRBJ2-7, with D uncertain. Trimming removed 2 bases from V and 0 bases from J, with 8 bases in between. This CDR3 comprises 14 residues. The CDR3 sequence: CASSLRYPSYEQYF. The CDR3 DNA reads TGTGCCAGCAGTTTAAGGTACCCCTCCTACGAGCAGTACTTC.